This T cell receptor beta chain was documented in a study of blood T cell repertoires in COVID-19 (dated by TCRdb to between 2020 and 2021). About the full investigation: The collaborator samples originated in the United States, Italy and Spain and spanned the acute and convalescent phases of COVID-19. The prospective study material was composed of cDNA or gDNA derived from T cells, B-cell-depleted T cells, or PBMCs. The dataset comprised deeply sampled blood TCRbeta repertoires from subjects exposed to, actively infected with, or recovered from COVID-19. The repertoires were released in a freely available public database intended as a resource for research on the immune response to SARS-CoV-2. The samples were drawn from the first 160 participants of the ongoing ImmuneRACE study and from 950 to 1,500 subjects provided by 6 global collaborators. Sample metadata almost always included a de-identified subject ID, COVID-19 status, age in years and sex. Where HLA class I and class II types were available, the types were taken from metadata supplied by the sample provider, not from assay-based typing.

To note about this clone: Its recognized antigen is unknown. No base quality values were provided; no much bigger clone lies one nucleotide off.

The investigation overall reported the following: The quantity of clinical and demographic metadata differed by source and by participant and was supplied without curation.

The immunoSEQ Assay, a bias-controlled multiplex PCR, was used to amplify TCRbeta CDR3 regions from genomic DNA. The authors' pipeline ran thus. Nucleated cell counts per sample were estimated from amplification of reference gene primers within the assay. Sequence reads were collapsed and filtered to measure the absolute abundance of every unique TCRbeta CDR3 rearrangement. For each sample, productive Simpson clonality was calculated as the square root of Simpson's diversity index over productive rearrangements. Held by TCRdb, this immuneACCESS table contains in-frame sequences only and omits some clones. Under half of the omission traces to an unresolved V gene where checked; the cause of the rest is unknown. The V and J calls and the clone size are those of that table, but D and trimming were determined from the DNA. The sample table records under 300,000 clones; roughly 82% of these occur just once. Jointly, the top ten make up more than 4.5% of the sample.

Whole blood was collected in K2EDTA tubes by collaborating institutions according to the institutions' own protocols. For TCRbeta analysis, collaborator samples were shipped as frozen whole blood, as isolated PBMCs, or as DNA extracted from either sample type. The receptor was derived from a woman over 75 with active or convalescent COVID-19. Sequencing was done on a sample of peripheral blood.

The CDR3 has the sequence CASSPTRRSEAFF. The nucleotide sequence reads TGTGCCAGTTCCCCTACGAGACGGAGTGAAGCTTTCTTT. The sequence joins TRBV19 to TRBJ1-1, with an unclear D gene assignment. From the cysteine through the phenylalanine, the CDR3 covers 13 amino acids. The kept DNA is CDR3 alone, 39 bases in frame from the first base. CDR1 LNHDA and CDR2 SQIVND were looked up in the germline V gene (reference sequence). The trim is 8 bases for V and 7 bases for J, with a gap of 17 bases between the germline ends.